This T cell receptor (beta chain) was retrieved from a study of identical twins. Study-wide results and limits: The more abundant beta clonotypes in cord blood had fewer insertions, and memory repertoires did not show this. When twins shared out-of-frame alpha sequences, those sequences had excess low generation probability. Weaker excess twin sharing was observed in beta out-of-frame sequences.

MiXCR, applied by TCRdb to the 5' RACE reads, yields one record per CDR3 protein. The table lists a few hundred thousand distinct CDR3 sequences, approximately 17% of them singletons. V shed 3 bases and J shed 4 bases, with 9 bases lying between them. The CDR3 contains 14 residues. On this clonotype itself: Its antigen remains unidentified.

All donors comprised healthy Caucasians. Specimen: naive T cells sorted from blood. J is TRBJ1-4 and V is TRBV12-3 or TRBV12-4, with D perhaps matching TRBD1 (5 bases). This TCR was recovered from a man aged 50-60 years in good health. The CDR3: CASSFPGGNEKLFF. In nucleotides, the CDR3 is TGTGCCAGCAGTTTCCCTGGGGGTAATGAAAAACTGTTTTTT.